The 17 T cell receptor beta chains below were found in one sample sequenced in a study of CD4 T cells in relation to SARS-CoV-2 and coronaviruses listed by TCRdb under 2021. The library was made by the immunoSEQ multiplex PCR assay. In TCRdb, the immuneACCESS table is reduced to in-frame sequences with V and J assigned. These tables do not hold every clone; where another copy was compared, an unresolved V gene accounts for under half, and the others remain unexplained. In all, the sample holds about 24,000 clones, and more than 60% of those were seen once. In total, the top ten clones hold roughly 18% of the sample. Antigens for these TCRs are unknown. CD4+ T cells from unexposed donors were collected before the COVID-19 pandemic (2011-2018). Following 10 days of culture, the EasySep CD4+ T cell isolation kit was used to isolate CD4+ T cells. The material sequenced was CD4+ T cells from PBMCs, cultured in vitro. Receptors were obtained from a human donor in good health.

The chain links TRBV12-3 or TRBV12-4 to TRBJ2-2; possible D gene TRBD2, 7 bases. The CDR3 extends over 12 amino acids. Trimming left V 7 bases short and J 5 bases short, with 8 bases between. CDR3 protein: CASKGGTGELFF. Written as DNA, the CDR3 is TGTGCCAGCAAGGGGGGGACCGGGGAGCTGTTTTTT.

The chain combines TRBV18 with TRBJ2-3; maybe TRBD1 (6 bases). Trimming took 4 bases from V and 1 from J, leaving 27 bases between them. Per germline, CDR1 KGHSH and CDR2 LQKENI. This CDR3 has 20 amino acids. The CDR3 protein is CASSRMTRDTSLVGTDTQYF. The CDR3 bases are TGTGCCAGCTCACGAATGACCAGGGACACCAGTCTCGTAGGCACAGATACGCAGTATTTT.

V usage is TRBV6-5 and J usage is TRBJ1-4; a possible D gene is TRBD1 (5 bases). The CDR3 has 15 amino acids. Germline V gene data show CDR1 as MNHEY and CDR2 as SVGAGI. V gave up 2 bases and J gave up 10 bases, with 17 bases separating them. This CDR3 is CASSYGGGGAGKLFF. DNA of the CDR3: TGTGCCAGCAGTTACGGCGGCGGAGGGGCCGGAAAACTGTTTTTT.

This chain joins TRBV2 and TRBJ1-2; no reliable D call. The CDR3 covers 14 residues. The V end was cut by 2 bases, the J end by 4 bases, with 11 bases between. Germline CDR1 reads SNHLY; CDR2 reads FYNNEI. CDR3 region: CASSEFAESYGYTF. CDR3 nucleotide sequence: TGTGCCAGCAGTGAATTTGCAGAATCCTATGGCTACACCTTC. The complete variable domain, with remaining parts taken from reference TRBV2 and TRBJ1-2, reads EPEVTQTPSHQVTQMGQEVILRCVPISNHLYFYWYRQILGQKVEFLVSFYNNEISEKSEIFDDQFSVERPDGSNFTLKIRSTKLEDSAMYFCASSEFAESYGYTFGSGTRLTVV.

This clone was observed a single time. V gene TRBV9 combines with J gene TRBJ2-1; 10 nucleotides match TRBD2. After removal of 4 bases from V and 5 bases from J, the junction contained 9 bases not matched to a gene. In germline, CDR1 is SGDLS, CDR2 YYNGEE. This CDR3 spans 16 amino acids. The CDR3 DNA is TGTGCCAGCAGCACCCGACTAGCGGGCTTGAACAATGAGCAGTTCTTC. It codes for CASSTRLAGLNNEQFF.

This chain links TRBV19 with TRBJ1-6; TRBD1 is a possible D gene (6 bases). The V end was cut by 10 bases, the J end by 0 bases, with 13 bases between. CDR3 length: 15 amino acids. Germline-derived CDR1 and CDR2 are LNHDA and SQIVND (reference sequence). The CDR3 DNA follows: TGTGCCACCGCACAGGGAAGCTCCTATAATTCACCCCTCCACTTT. The encoded protein is CATAQGSSYNSPLHF.

This chain uses TRBV9 with TRBJ2-3, with a tentative D call TRBD2 (6 bases). The V end was cut by 1 base, the J end by 0 bases, with 6 bases between. The CDR3 runs to 14 residues. CDR1 and CDR2 (germline): SGDLS, YYNGEE. This chain's CDR3 is CASSVSGSTDTQYF. The CDR3 DNA reads as TGTGCCAGCAGCGTAAGCGGGAGCACAGATACGCAGTATTTT.

This chain uses TRBV5-1 with TRBJ2-5; D is possibly TRBD1 (6 bases). This CDR3 is built from 15 residues. V dropped 0 bases and J dropped 4 bases, with 13 bases sitting between them. The V gene's germline CDR1 is SGHRS and CDR2 YFSETQ. In DNA, the CDR3 is TGCGCCAGCAGCTTGGGGGGGCTAGACTCAGAGACCCAGTACTTC. This translates into CASSLGGLDSETQYF.

The CDR3 DNA follows: TGTGCCACCAGCAGACCAACTAGGGAAGAGACCCAGTACTTC. Translation: CATSRPTREETQYF. V usage is TRBV15 and J usage is TRBJ2-5; tentative D call: TRBD2 (5 bases). Trimming removed 2 bases from V and 3 bases from J, with 10 bases in between. Germline CDR1 and CDR2: LNHNV and YYDKDF (reference sequence). The CDR3 is 14 amino acids.

This chain links TRBV29-1 with TRBJ2-3, with TRBD2 matching over 11 bases. From germline, CDR1 is SQVTM and CDR2 ANQGSEA. The CDR3 loop spans 16 amino acids. V shed 4 bases and J 5 bases; nucleotides not matched to a gene: 11. The CDR3 coding sequence is TGCAGCGTTGGCCTAGCGGGAGGAACCGTGGGAGATACGCAGTATTTT. It codes for CSVGLAGGTVGDTQYF.

This clone has only one observation. The chain recombines TRBV19 with TRBJ1-2; 8 bases line up with TRBD1. CDR1 and CDR2 from the germline V gene are LNHDA and SQIVND (reference sequence). The ends lost 4 bases at V and 4 bases at J; junction bases unmatched: 5. The CDR3 sequence is 14 residues long. CDR3 protein: CASSTTGEVYGYTF. The CDR3 DNA sequence: TGTGCCAGTAGTACGACAGGGGAGGTCTATGGCTACACCTTC.

The rearrangement joins TRBV18 to TRBJ1-1; D call uncertain. Per the germline V gene, CDR1 is KGHSH and CDR2 is LQKENI. CDR3 size: 15 residues. Between the trimmed V and J ends, which lost 3 bases and 0 bases, there was a span of 11 bases. CDR3 sequence reads: CASSPRPAMNTEAFF. As DNA, the CDR3 is TGTGCCAGCTCACCCCGCCCCGCAATGAACACTGAAGCTTTCTTT.

This clone was counted a single time. The chain couples TRBV3-1 (or the pseudogene TRBV3-2) to TRBJ2-2; D not certain. Between the trimmed V and J ends, which lost 0 bases and 3 bases, there was a span of 17 bases. There are 18 residues in the CDR3. CDR1 is LGHDT, CDR2 YNNKEL, per germline (reference sequence). CDR3 nucleotide sequence: TGTGCCAGCAGCCAAGATTACACGGTCCCCCTAGACACCGGGGAGCTGTTTTTT. This codes for CASSQDYTVPLDTGELFF.

The gene calls are TRBV15 and TRBJ2-1; D is perhaps TRBD1 (6 bases). Per the germline V gene, CDR1 is LNHNV and CDR2 is YYDKDF (reference sequence). This CDR3 has 18 amino acids. V lost 0 bases and J 1 base, leaving 16 bases between the germline ends. The CDR3 sequence: CATSRDPPRGRSYNEQFF. CDR3 nucleotide sequence: TGTGCCACCAGCAGAGATCCCCCCAGGGGAAGGTCCTACAATGAGCAGTTCTTC.

This sequence joins TRBV7-9 and TRBJ1-4, with 7 bases lining up with TRBD1. The CDR3 contains 17 residues. Germline V gene lookup returns CDR1 SEHNR and CDR2 FQNEAQ (reference sequence). With 4 bases clipped from V and 5 bases from J, the junction kept 13 bases outside the gene matches. CDR3: CASSSFRGGKGNEKLFF. CDR3 nucleotides: TGTGCCAGCAGCTCCTTCAGGGGGGGAAAGGGGAATGAAAAACTGTTTTTT. The whole variable domain, filled in from reference TRBV7-9 and TRBJ1-4, reads DTGVSQNPRHKITKRGQNVTFRCDPISEHNRLYWYRQTLGQGPEFLTYFQNEAQLEKSRLLSDRFSAERPKGSFSTLEIQRTEQGDSAMYLCASSSFRGGKGNEKLFFGSGTQLSVL.

This rearrangement joins TRBV6-4 to TRBJ1-1, with a tentative D call TRBD1 (5 bases). CDR3 size: 14 residues. V was cut by 6 bases and J by 1 base, with 12 bases left in between. CDR1 is MRHNA, CDR2 SNTAGT, per germline. Here the CDR3 reads CASRDTSWNTEAFF. DNA for the CDR3: TGTGCCAGCAGGGACACGAGTTGGAACACTGAAGCTTTCTTT.

The chain carries TRBV7-9 and TRBJ2-7; TRBD1 agrees at 8 bases. Germline lookup yields CDR1 SEHNR and CDR2 FQNEAQ (reference sequence). There are 14 residues in the CDR3. Losses at the gene ends were 5 bases for V and 3 bases for J; bases not matched to a gene: 6. CDR3 loop: CASSPGTGLYEQYF. CDR3 in DNA: TGTGCCAGCAGCCCCGGGACAGGCCTCTACGAGCAGTACTTC.